This is a list of T cell receptor beta chains from one sample in a study of cytomegalovirus exposure and HLA in healthy donors. Assay used: immunoSEQ multiplex PCR; TCRdb lists only in-frame clones, some missing. The data hold tens of thousands of clones, with roughly 94% observed a single time. Sequencing input: PBMCs. Every receptor here comes from a woman younger than 35 in good health and CMV-seropositive. Each CDR3 is given with its conserved first and last residue. A D gene is named only where the DNA matches it firmly. Rows may omit the clone size; those that give it use once, few, many or a size class.

j_call v_call d_call clone_size cdr3_aa cdr3_nt
TRBJ1-1 TRBV11-2 TRBD1 . CASSPGDRNTEAFF TGTGCCAGCAGCCCAGGGGACAGGAACACTGAAGCTTTCTTT
TRBJ2-2 TRBV2 TRBD1 . CASTGQGGGTGELFF TGTGCCAGCACCGGACAGGGTGGCGGCACCGGGGAGCTGTTTTTT
TRBJ1-1 TRBV13 TRBD1 . CASSSQGETEAFF TGTGCCAGCAGCTCGCAGGGGGAAACTGAAGCTTTCTTT
TRBJ2-7 TRBV5-6 TRBD1 . CASRAGQGAYEQYF TGTGCCAGCAGGGCTGGACAGGGGGCCTACGAGCAGTACTTC
TRBJ1-1 TRBV5-4 . once CASSSAGRIGAEAFF TGTGCCAGCAGCTCCGCAGGGAGGATTGGCGCTGAAGCTTTCTTT
TRBJ1-1 TRBV18 . . CASSLTRTGLDEAFF TGTGCCAGCTCACTTACTCGAACGGGACTGGATGAAGCTTTCTTT
TRBJ2-5 TRBV4-1 TRBD1 . CASSQSPGGLTLQETQYF TGCGCCAGCAGCCAATCCCCAGGGGGTTTGACACTTCAAGAGACCCAGTACTTC
TRBJ1-4 TRBV30 . . CAWNPGGGNVGGEKLFF TGTGCCTGGAACCCAGGCGGGGGGAACGTCGGGGGTGAAAAACTGTTTTTT
TRBJ2-5 TRBV9 TRBD2 . CASSVGSGKIQETQYF TGTGCCAGCAGCGTAGGTAGCGGGAAGATACAAGAGACCCAGTACTTC
TRBJ2-5 TRBV6-1 . . CAGGIFETQYF TGTGCCGGCGGGATTTTTGAGACCCAGTACTTC
TRBJ1-2 TRBV29-1 TRBD1 . CSVVTGGAYGYTF TGCAGCGTAGTGACAGGGGGCGCTTACGGCTACACCTTC
TRBJ2-2 TRBV7-2 TRBD1 . CASSGRTGYNTGELFF TGTGCCAGCAGCGGCCGGACAGGATATAACACCGGGGAGCTGTTTTTT
TRBJ2-1 TRBV6-1 . . CASSAYNEQFF TGTGCCAGCTCCGCCTACAATGAGCAGTTCTTC
TRBJ2-7 TRBV27 TRBD2 . CASRIAGGAYEQYF TGTGCCAGTCGAATAGCGGGTGGGGCCTACGAGCAGTACTTC
TRBJ2-1 TRBV5-6 TRBD1 . CASSSPGQGLGGSYNEQFF TGTGCCAGCAGCTCGCCGGGACAGGGCCTCGGAGGCTCCTACAATGAGCAGTTCTTC
TRBJ1-6 TRBV6-6 . . CASSYFGGRSPLHF TGTGCCAGCAGTTACTTCGGCGGCCGGTCACCCCTCCACTTT
TRBJ2-2 TRBV5-1 TRBD2 . CASSHIAGAAGELFF TGCGCCAGCAGCCACATAGCGGGAGCGGCCGGGGAGCTGTTTTTT
TRBJ2-2 TRBV5-1 TRBD1 . CASNWDRGLNTGELFF TGCGCCAGCAACTGGGACAGGGGTCTGAACACCGGGGAGCTGTTTTTT
TRBJ1-1 TRBV6-5 . . CASTYGGFTEAFF TGTGCCAGCACCTACGGGGGATTCACTGAAGCTTTCTTT
TRBJ1-5 TRBV4-1 . few CASSQAGLNQPQHF TGCGCCAGCAGCCAGGCAGGCCTCAATCAGCCCCAGCATTTT
TRBJ2-7 TRBV2 TRBD1 . CASSARDRYYEQYF TGTGCCAGCAGTGCCCGGGACAGGTACTACGAGCAGTACTTC
TRBJ2-1 TRBV27 TRBD2 . CASSLAGRPYNEQFF TGTGCCAGCAGTCTAGCGGGAAGGCCCTACAATGAGCAGTTCTTC
TRBJ2-5 TRBV7-8 TRBD2 . CASSRGGGLGETQYF TGTGCCAGCAGCCGTGGCGGGGGACTTGGAGAGACCCAGTACTTC
TRBJ1-1 TRBV6-6 . . CASSDRGNTEAFF TGTGCCAGCAGTGACCGGGGGAACACTGAAGCTTTCTTT
TRBJ2-7 TRBV7-6 TRBD1 . CASSLAPGQTYEQYF TGTGCCAGCAGCTTAGCGCCGGGACAGACCTACGAGCAGTACTTC
TRBJ1-5 TRBV7-6 . . CASSLEVNGNQPQHF TGTGCCAGCAGCTTAGAGGTTAACGGGAATCAGCCCCAGCATTTT
TRBJ1-1 TRBV28 TRBD1 . CASSLGGTGNTEAFF TGTGCCAGCAGTTTGGGCGGGACAGGAAACACTGAAGCTTTCTTT
TRBJ2-2 TRBV18 . . CASSFSGGELFF TGTGCCAGCTCGTTTTCGGGCGGGGAGCTGTTTTTT
TRBJ2-1 TRBV15 TRBD2 . CATSTSRSGRGPYEQFF TGTGCCACCAGCACCTCTCGTAGCGGGAGGGGACCTTATGAGCAGTTCTTC
TRBJ1-6 TRBV28 . . CASSGNVPQPLHF TGTGCCAGCAGCGGGAACGTCCCCCAACCCCTCCACTTT
TRBJ1-3 TRBV9 . . CASGSYSGNTIYF TGTGCCAGCGGTAGCTACTCTGGAAACACCATATATTTT
TRBJ1-1 TRBV7-6 TRBD1 few CASSSGGFSVSEAFF TGTGCCAGCAGCTCAGGGGGGTTTAGCGTTAGTGAAGCTTTCTTT
TRBJ2-7 TRBV6-1 . . CASSDRQAPYEQYF TGTGCCAGCAGTGACCGACAGGCGCCCTACGAGCAGTACTTC
TRBJ2-6 TRBV25-1 TRBD1 . CASRGTGGNSGANVLTF TGTGCCAGCAGGGGGACAGGGGGAAACTCTGGGGCCAACGTCCTGACTTTC
TRBJ2-3 TRBV19 TRBD2 . CASNTVAGGVGDTQYF TGTGCCAGCAATACCGTAGCCGGGGGGGTTGGAGATACGCAGTATTTT
TRBJ1-1 TRBV27 . . CASTNDRNTEAFF TGTGCCAGCACTAACGACAGGAACACTGAAGCTTTCTTT
TRBJ1-1 TRBV5-4 . . CASSFPPGTEAFF TGTGCCAGCAGCTTCCCCCCCGGCACTGAAGCTTTCTTT
TRBJ2-3 TRBV30 TRBD2 . CACSGGATDTQYF TGTGCCTGCAGCGGGGGGGCGACAGATACGCAGTATTTT